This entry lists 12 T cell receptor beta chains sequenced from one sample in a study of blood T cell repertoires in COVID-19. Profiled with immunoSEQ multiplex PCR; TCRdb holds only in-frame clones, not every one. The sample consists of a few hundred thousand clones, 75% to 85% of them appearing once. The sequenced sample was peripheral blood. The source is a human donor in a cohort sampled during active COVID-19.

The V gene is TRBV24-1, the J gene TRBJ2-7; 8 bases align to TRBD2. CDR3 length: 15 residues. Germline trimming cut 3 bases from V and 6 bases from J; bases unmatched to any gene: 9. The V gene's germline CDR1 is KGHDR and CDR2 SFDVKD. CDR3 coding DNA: TGTGCCACCAGTGATCCCAGCGGGAGTTTAGGCGAGCAGTACTTC. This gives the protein CATSDPSGSLGEQYF.

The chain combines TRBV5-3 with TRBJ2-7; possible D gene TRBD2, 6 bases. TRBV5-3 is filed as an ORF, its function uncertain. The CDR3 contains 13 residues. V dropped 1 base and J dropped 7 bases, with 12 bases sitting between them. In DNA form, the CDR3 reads TGTGCCAGAAGCTTGTTTCCGGGGGAGGAGCAGTACTTC. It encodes CARSLFPGEEQYF.

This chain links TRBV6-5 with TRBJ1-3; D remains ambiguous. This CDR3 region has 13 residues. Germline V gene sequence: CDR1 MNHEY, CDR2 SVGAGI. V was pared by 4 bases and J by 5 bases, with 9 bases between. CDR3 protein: CASSSGYRNTIYF. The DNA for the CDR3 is TGTGCCAGCAGTTCAGGATATAGAAACACCATATATTTT.

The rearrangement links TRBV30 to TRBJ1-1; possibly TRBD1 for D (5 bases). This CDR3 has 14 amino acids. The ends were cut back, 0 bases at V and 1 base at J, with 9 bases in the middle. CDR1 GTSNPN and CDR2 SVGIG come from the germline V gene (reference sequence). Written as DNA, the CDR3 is TGTGCCTGGAGTGTTGGGGCATGGAACACTGAAGCTTTCTTT. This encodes CAWSVGAWNTEAFF. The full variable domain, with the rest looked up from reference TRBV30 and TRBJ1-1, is SQTIHQWPATLVQPVGSPLSLECTVEGTSNPNLYWYRQAAGRGLQLLFYSVGIGQISSEVPQNLSASRPQDRQFILSSKKLLLSDSGFYLCAWSVGAWNTEAFFGQGTRLTVV.

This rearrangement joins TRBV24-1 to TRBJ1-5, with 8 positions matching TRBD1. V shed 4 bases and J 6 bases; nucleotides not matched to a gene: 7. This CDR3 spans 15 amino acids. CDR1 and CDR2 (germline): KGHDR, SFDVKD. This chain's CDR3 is CATSETTGDTQPQHF. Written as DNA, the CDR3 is TGTGCCACCAGTGAGACGACAGGGGACACTCAGCCCCAGCATTTT.

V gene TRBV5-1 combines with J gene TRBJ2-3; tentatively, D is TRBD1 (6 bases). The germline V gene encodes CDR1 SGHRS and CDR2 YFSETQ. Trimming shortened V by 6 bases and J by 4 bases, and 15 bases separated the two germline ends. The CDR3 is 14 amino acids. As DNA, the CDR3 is TGCGCCAGCACCGACAGTGGGGGCTCAGATACGCAGTATTTT. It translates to CASTDSGGSDTQYF.

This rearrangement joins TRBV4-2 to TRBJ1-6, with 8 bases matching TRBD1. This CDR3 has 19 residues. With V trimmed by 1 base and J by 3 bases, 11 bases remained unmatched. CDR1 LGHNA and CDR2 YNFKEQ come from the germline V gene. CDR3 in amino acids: CASSQGVGQGVYYNSPLHF. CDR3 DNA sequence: TGTGCCAGCAGCCAAGGCGTAGGACAGGGCGTTTACTATAATTCACCCCTCCACTTT.

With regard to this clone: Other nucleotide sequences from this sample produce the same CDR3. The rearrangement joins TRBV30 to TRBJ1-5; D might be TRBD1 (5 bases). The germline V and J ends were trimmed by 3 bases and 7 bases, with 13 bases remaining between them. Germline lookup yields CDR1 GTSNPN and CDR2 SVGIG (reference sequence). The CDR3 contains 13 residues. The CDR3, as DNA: TGTGCCTGGAGCGGTCAGGGAAACCAGCCCCAGCATTTT. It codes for CAWSGQGNQPQHF.

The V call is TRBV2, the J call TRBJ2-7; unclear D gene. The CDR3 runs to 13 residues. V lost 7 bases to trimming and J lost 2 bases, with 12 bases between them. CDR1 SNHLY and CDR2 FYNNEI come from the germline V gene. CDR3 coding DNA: TGTGCCAGCACCCCACAGAATACCTACGAGCAGTACTTC. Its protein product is CASTPQNTYEQYF.

Here the CDR3 reads CASLSGVGNTIYF. CDR3 nucleotide sequence: TGTGCCAGCTTGTCAGGGGTTGGAAACACCATATATTTT. The chain links TRBV6-5 to TRBJ1-3, with D tentatively TRBD1 (6 bases). There are 13 residues in the CDR3. V lost 8 bases, J lost 3 bases, and 11 bases lay in between. Germline CDR1 reads MNHEY; CDR2 reads SVGAGI.

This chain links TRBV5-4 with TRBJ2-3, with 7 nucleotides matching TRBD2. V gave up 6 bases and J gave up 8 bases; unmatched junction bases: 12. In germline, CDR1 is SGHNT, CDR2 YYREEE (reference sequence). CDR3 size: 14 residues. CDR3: CASTIGTPGGTQYF. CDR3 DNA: TGTGCCAGCACCATTGGGACTCCGGGGGGTACGCAGTATTTT.

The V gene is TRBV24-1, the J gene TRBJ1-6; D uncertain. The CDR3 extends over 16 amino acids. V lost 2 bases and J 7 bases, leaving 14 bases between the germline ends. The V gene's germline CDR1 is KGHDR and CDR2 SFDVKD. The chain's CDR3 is CATSDSKEGQNSPLHF. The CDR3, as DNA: TGTGCCACCAGTGATTCTAAGGAGGGCCAAAATTCACCCCTCCACTTT.